In its sample, the clone carrying this TCR beta chain was seen a few times. Its cognate antigen is unknown. The study recruited healthy Caucasian donors from Russia who were aged about 6 to 90. Approximately 10 milliliters was the volume of peripheral blood drawn from each donor. These data are taken from a study of blood T cells in healthy people across ages. Whole-study results and caveats: As naive T cell percentage varied, TCR beta diversity correlated strongly with it. The unsorted PBMCs prevented any conclusive comparison of naive versus antigen-experienced cells.

A second PCR of 7 to 11 cycles used a sample-barcoded 5' primer and a J-beta primer mix. One entry per CDR3 protein, called by TCRdb with MiXCR from the 5' RACE reads. Among 1.5 million to 2 million distinct CDR3 sequences, around half were seen once, and the ten largest hold less than 2.5%. CDR1 and CDR2 (germline): SGHTA, FQGNSA. V lost 6 bases and J lost 5; bases outside the gene matches: 14. CDR3 length: 17 residues. The V and J genes are TRBV7-2 and TRBJ2-3; the match to TRBD2 covers 10 bases. The sequence was collected from a woman in her thirties or forties in good health. The sample was blood. CDR3 residues: CASSSVAGGSARDTQYF. The CDR3 DNA reads as TGTGCCAGCAGTTCAGTAGCGGGGGGCTCCGCACGAGATACGCAGTATTTT.